These 21 T cell receptor beta chains share one sample of origin, sequenced in a study of blood T cell repertoires in COVID-19. Sequencing used immunoSEQ multiplex PCR; TCRdb keeps in-frame clones, though not all of them. The sample contains approximately 230,000 clones, roughly 80% of which appear only once. Sequencing was performed on peripheral blood. The receptors here all came from a man older than 75 with acute or convalescent COVID-19.

The chain has TRBV28 and TRBJ1-4; TRBD1 is a possible D gene (5 bases). The V end lost 2 bases, the J end lost 7 bases, and 11 bases lay between the germline ends. Looked up from germline, CDR1 is MDHEN and CDR2 is SYDVKM. CDR3 length equals 14 residues. The CDR3 region has the DNA TGTGCCAGCAGTTTAGGGGGGAGTGCTGAAAAACTGTTTTTT. Encoded protein: CASSLGGSAEKLFF.

The CDR3 DNA reads as TGCGCCAGCAGCTTGGAACTATCCTACGAGCAGTACTTC. It yields the protein CASSLELSYEQYF. The chain couples TRBV5-1 to TRBJ2-7; D not resolved. V lost 0 bases and J 1 base, leaving 5 bases between the germline ends. Germline assignment: CDR1 SGHRS and CDR2 YFSETQ. The CDR3 sequence is 13 residues long.

CDR3 protein: CASSSSGGADEQFF. DNA of the CDR3: TGTGCCAGCAGCTCTAGCGGGGGGGCCGATGAGCAGTTCTTC. The chain recombines TRBV13 with TRBJ2-1; 12 nucleotides align to TRBD2. Germline loops: CDR1 PRHDT, CDR2 FYEKMQ (reference sequence). V shed 4 bases, J shed 8 bases, and the junction held 3 bases outside the gene matches. This CDR3 region has 14 residues.

This clone has more than one count but fewer than ten. This chain uses TRBV7-9 with TRBJ1-2, with D perhaps TRBD1 (5 bases). This CDR3 comprises 13 residues. CDR1 is SEHNR, CDR2 FQNEAQ, per germline (reference sequence). Trimming pared 5 bases from V and 5 bases from J, leaving 12 bases between. This CDR3 reads CASSPPQEYGYTF. The CDR3 bases are TGTGCCAGCAGCCCTCCACAGGAATATGGCTACACCTTC.

This clone was detected a few times. The chain recombines TRBV7-9 with TRBJ2-2; D possibly corresponds to TRBD2 (6 bases). Trimming cost V 2 bases and J 7 bases, with 8 bases left between them. CDR1 is SEHNR and CDR2 is FQNEAQ in the germline V gene (reference sequence). This CDR3 spans 13 amino acids. Here the CDR3 DNA reads TGTGCCAGCAGCTTACGGGGGAACGGGGAGCTGTTTTTT. Encoded protein: CASSLRGNGELFF.

The chain has TRBV28 and TRBJ1-5, with TRBD1 identical over 10 bases. Unmatched junction bases numbered 6, after V lost 5 bases and J lost 2 bases. Germline loops: CDR1 MDHEN, CDR2 SYDVKM. The CDR3 contains 16 residues. CDR3: CASSPSDRGRNQPQHF. The CDR3 DNA reads as TGTGCCAGCAGTCCCTCCGACAGGGGGCGCAATCAGCCCCAGCATTTT.

This clone was seen only a few times. This chain uses TRBV6-1 with TRBJ1-1; D gene unclear. The CDR3 runs 13 residues. With 3 bases removed from V and 1 base from J, the gap between germline ends came to 6 bases. Per the germline V gene, CDR1 is MNHNS and CDR2 is SASEGT. CDR3 loop: CASSDHKNTEAFF. The CDR3 nucleotides read TGTGCCAGCAGTGACCACAAGAACACTGAAGCTTTCTTT.

The chain carries TRBV6-5 and TRBJ1-6; D is possibly TRBD1 (5 bases). V dropped 6 bases and J dropped 7 bases, with 16 bases sitting between them. CDR1 MNHEY and CDR2 SVGAGI come from the germline V gene. The CDR3 runs 15 residues. For the CDR3, the DNA is TGTGCCAGCAGAATACAGGATCCTTCCAATTCACCCCTCCACTTT. It encodes CASRIQDPSNSPLHF.

The table lists this clone with a count of one. The V gene is TRBV7-9, the J gene TRBJ2-6; D gene ambiguous. CDR1 and CDR2 from the germline V gene are SEHNR and FQNEAQ (reference sequence). This CDR3 is built from 15 residues. Trimming pared 5 bases from V and 2 bases from J, leaving 10 bases between. The CDR3 protein is CASSPFTTGANVLTF. The CDR3 DNA reads TGTGCCAGCAGCCCTTTTACTACTGGGGCCAACGTCCTGACTTTC.

This rearrangement joins TRBV6-1 to TRBJ1-2, with 8 bases aligning to TRBD1. Losses at the gene ends were 0 bases for V and 4 bases for J; bases not matched to a gene: 4. The CDR3 runs to 15 residues. Per the germline V gene, CDR1 is MNHNS and CDR2 is SASEGT. CDR3: CASSEAQGATYGYTF. CDR3 DNA: TGTGCCAGCAGTGAAGCGCAGGGGGCGACCTATGGCTACACCTTC.

A single count supports this clone. This chain links TRBV11-2 with TRBJ1-4, with D perhaps TRBD1 (5 bases). Germline V gene sequence: CDR1 SGHAT, CDR2 FQNNGV. The CDR3 totals 15 residues. The germline V and J ends were trimmed by 6 bases and 4 bases, with 15 bases remaining between them. The CDR3 reads CASRLGGISNEKLFF. For the CDR3, the DNA is TGTGCCAGCAGGCTGGGGGGTATAAGTAATGAAAAACTGTTTTTT.

This chain connects TRBV6-1 to TRBJ1-5, with TRBD1 as a possible D gene (5 bases). Germline values: CDR1 MNHNS, CDR2 SASEGT. The CDR3 consists of 15 residues. Trimming removed 2 bases from V and 4 bases from J, with 12 bases in between. CDR3 protein: CASSEFGGRNQPQHF. In DNA form, the CDR3 reads TGTGCCAGCAGTGAATTTGGGGGGAGGAATCAGCCCCAGCATTTT.

The chain recombines TRBV5-1 with TRBJ2-3; 10 nucleotides agree with TRBD1. CDR1 is SGHRS, CDR2 YFSETQ, per germline. V trimming: 0 bases; J trimming: 3 bases; junction bases outside the gene matches: 4. This CDR3 is built from 16 residues. The CDR3 nucleotides read TGCGCCAGCAGCTTGGATTGGACAGGGGGGACAGATACGCAGTATTTT. It encodes CASSLDWTGGTDTQYF.

V is TRBV10-3 and J is TRBJ2-1; no firm D call. V was pared by 8 bases and J by 4 bases, with 6 bases between. The CDR3 consists of 11 residues. The germline V gene has CDR1 ENHRY and CDR2 SYGVKD. The CDR3 reads CAISEYNEQFF. CDR3 sequence (DNA): TGTGCCATCTCAGAATACAATGAGCAGTTCTTC.

This chain uses TRBV4-1 with TRBJ1-5; 7 bases are a match to TRBD1. The CDR3 spans 16 residues. V trimming: 0 bases; J trimming: 2 bases; junction bases outside the gene matches: 4. CDR1 and CDR2 (germline): MGHRA, YSYEKL. CDR3 loop: CASSQDLDRGNQPQHF. The CDR3 nucleotides are TGCGCCAGCAGCCAAGATTTAGACAGGGGCAATCAGCCCCAGCATTTT.

Details on this clone: This sample also contains other DNA sequences that code for the same CDR3. The CDR3 protein is CSVGGGGYGYTF. CDR3 nucleotide sequence: TGCAGCGTTGGAGGGGGCGGCTATGGCTACACCTTC. V usage is TRBV29-1 and J usage is TRBJ1-2; 7 nucleotides agree with TRBD1. The CDR3 spans 12 residues. Germline CDR1 and CDR2: SQVTM and ANQGSEA. With 4 bases clipped from V and 4 bases from J, the junction kept 3 bases outside the gene matches.

This chain connects TRBV6-2 or TRBV6-3 to TRBJ2-5; no definite D call. The V end lost 0 bases, the J end lost 5 bases, and 4 bases lay between the germline ends. In germline, CDR1 is MNHEY, CDR2 SVGEGT. The CDR3 length is 12 residues. CDR3 coding DNA: TGTGCCAGCAGTTACTCGAGCGAGACCCAGTACTTC. Translated, it gives CASSYSSETQYF.

The V and J genes are TRBV18 and TRBJ2-1; tentatively, D is TRBD2 (5 bases). The CDR3 runs 15 residues. The germline V gene encodes CDR1 KGHSH and CDR2 LQKENI. V was shortened by 4 bases and J by 7 bases, with 17 bases between the two germline ends. CDR3 sequence (DNA): TGTGCCAGCTCACTCCGGGATGTAATAGGTAATGAGCAGTTCTTC. It translates to CASSLRDVIGNEQFF. The full variable domain, rest sourced from reference TRBV18 and TRBJ2-1, is NAGVMQNPRHLVRRRGQEARLRCSPMKGHSHVYWYRQLPEEGLKFMVYLQKENIIDESGMPKERFSAEFPKEGPSILRIQQVVRGDSAAYFCASSLRDVIGNEQFFGPGTRLTVL.

The genes are TRBV18 and TRBJ2-7; tentative D call: TRBD2 (7 bases). Germline CDR1 KGHSH, CDR2 LQKENI. Trimming took off 6 bases at V and 6 bases at J, with 15 bases between the two ends. This CDR3 contains 13 residues. CDR3 protein: CASSPGQRGEQYF. CDR3 DNA: TGTGCCAGCTCCCCCGGACAGCGGGGCGAGCAGTACTTC.

About this clone itself: The identical CDR3 is also encoded by other nucleotide sequences in the sample. The chain is built from TRBV11-2 and TRBJ1-5; D ambiguous. CDR3 length: 15 residues. CDR1 is SGHAT, CDR2 FQNNGV, per germline. The V end was cut by 1 base, the J end by 1 base, with 8 bases between. CDR3 sequence reads: CASSLAAGSNQPQHF. The CDR3 region has the DNA TGTGCCAGCAGCTTAGCGGCGGGGAGCAATCAGCCCCAGCATTTT.

CDR3 coding DNA: TGTGCCAGCAGCCCTTGGACAGGGGTAGGAGAGACCCAGTACTTC. Encoded protein: CASSPWTGVGETQYF. This chain connects TRBV9 to TRBJ2-5; 9 bases align to TRBD1. Germline lookup yields CDR1 SGDLS and CDR2 YYNGEE. The CDR3 covers 15 residues. The junction had 8 bases not matched to a gene; V was cut back by 4 bases and J by 4 bases. Filled out from reference TRBV9 and TRBJ2-5, the complete variable domain reads DSGVTQTPKHLITATGQRVTLRCSPRSGDLSVYWYQQSLDQGLQFLIQYYNGEERAKGNILERFSAQQFPDLHSELNLSSLELGDSALYFCASSPWTGVGETQYFGPGTRLLVL.